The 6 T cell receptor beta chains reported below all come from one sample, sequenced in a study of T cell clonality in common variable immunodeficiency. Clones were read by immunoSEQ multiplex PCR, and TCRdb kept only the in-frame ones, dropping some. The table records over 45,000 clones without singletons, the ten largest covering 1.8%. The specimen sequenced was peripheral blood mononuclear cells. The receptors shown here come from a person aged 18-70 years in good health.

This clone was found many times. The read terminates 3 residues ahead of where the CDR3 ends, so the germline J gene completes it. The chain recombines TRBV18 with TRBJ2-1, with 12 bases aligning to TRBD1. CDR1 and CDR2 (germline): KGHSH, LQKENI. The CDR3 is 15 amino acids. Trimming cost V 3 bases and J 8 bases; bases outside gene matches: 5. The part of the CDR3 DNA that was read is TGTGCCAGCTCACCCGGGACAGGGGGCAAAGATGAG. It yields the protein CASSPGTGGKDE. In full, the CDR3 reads CASSPGTGGKDEQFF.

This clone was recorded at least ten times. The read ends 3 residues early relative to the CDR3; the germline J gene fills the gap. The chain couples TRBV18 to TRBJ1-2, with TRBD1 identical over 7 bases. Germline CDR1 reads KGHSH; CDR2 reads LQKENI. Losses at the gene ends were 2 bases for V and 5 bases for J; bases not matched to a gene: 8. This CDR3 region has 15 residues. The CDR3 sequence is CASSPDGDSDYGYTF. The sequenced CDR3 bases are TGTGCCAGCTCACCAGACGGGGACAGCGATTATGGC.

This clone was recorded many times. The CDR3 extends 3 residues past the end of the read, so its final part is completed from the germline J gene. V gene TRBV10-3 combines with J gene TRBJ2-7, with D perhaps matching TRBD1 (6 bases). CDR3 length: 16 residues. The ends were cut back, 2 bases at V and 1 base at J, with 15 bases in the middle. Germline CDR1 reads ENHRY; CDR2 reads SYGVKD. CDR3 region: CAISEPGQMKSYEQYF. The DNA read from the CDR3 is TGTGCCATCAGTGAGCCAGGACAGATGAAATCCTACGAG.

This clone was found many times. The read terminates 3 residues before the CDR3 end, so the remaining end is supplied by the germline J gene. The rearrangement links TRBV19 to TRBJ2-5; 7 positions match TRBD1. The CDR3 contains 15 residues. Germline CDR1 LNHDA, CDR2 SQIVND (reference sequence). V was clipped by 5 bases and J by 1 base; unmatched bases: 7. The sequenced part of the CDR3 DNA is TGTGCCAGTAGTCGTCGACAGGGCCCCCAAGAGACC. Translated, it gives CASSRRQGPQET. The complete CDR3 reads CASSRRQGPQETQYF.

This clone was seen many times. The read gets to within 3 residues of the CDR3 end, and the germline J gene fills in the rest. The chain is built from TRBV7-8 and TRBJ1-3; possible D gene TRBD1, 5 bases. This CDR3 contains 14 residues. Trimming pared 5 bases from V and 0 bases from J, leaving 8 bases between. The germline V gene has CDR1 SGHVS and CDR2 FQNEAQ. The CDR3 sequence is CASSPGDSGNTIYF. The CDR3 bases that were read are TGTGCCAGCAGCCCGGGGGACTCTGGAAACACC.

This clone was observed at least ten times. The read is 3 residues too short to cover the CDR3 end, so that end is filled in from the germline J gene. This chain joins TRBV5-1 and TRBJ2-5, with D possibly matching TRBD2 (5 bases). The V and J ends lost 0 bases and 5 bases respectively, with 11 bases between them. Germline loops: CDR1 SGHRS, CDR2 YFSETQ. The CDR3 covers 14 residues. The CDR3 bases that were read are TGCGCCAGCAGCTTGGACCTACAGCGGGAGACC. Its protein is CASSLDLQRET. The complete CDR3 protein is CASSLDLQRETQYF.